The 17 T cell receptor beta chains below were found in one sample sequenced in a study of T cell responses to AZD1222 COVID-19 vaccine. TCRdb's table, derived via immunoSEQ multiplex PCR, lists solely in-frame clones and lacks some. The sample holds about 84,000 clones, over 75% seen once. The sequencing used peripheral blood, collected 28 days after the second AZD1222 dose. Receptor source: an adult who received the AZD1222 COVID-19 vaccine.

A single count supports this clone. The chain has TRBV10-3 and TRBJ2-1; the D gene could be TRBD1 or TRBD2 (5 bases each). The CDR3 extends over 13 amino acids. The germline V gene encodes CDR1 ENHRY and CDR2 SYGVKD. V lost 8 bases, J lost 6 bases, and 14 bases lay in between. The CDR3: CAILLPGSNEQFF. The CDR3, as DNA: TGTGCCATCCTGCTCCCAGGGAGCAATGAGCAGTTCTTC.

This clone was observed a single time. This rearrangement joins TRBV20-1 to TRBJ2-5; D perhaps matches TRBD1 (6 bases). Germline-derived CDR1 and CDR2 are DFQATT and SNEGSKA (reference sequence). The V end lost 6 bases, the J end lost 5 bases, and 10 bases lay between the germline ends. The CDR3 runs 11 residues. CDR3 coding DNA: TGCAGTGCAAACGACAGGGAGACCCAGTACTTC. Its protein is CSANDRETQYF.

The CDR3 region is CASSLGGGRSYEQYV. In nucleotides, the CDR3 is TGTGCCAGCAGCTTAGGGGGGGGCCGATCCTACGAGCAGTACGTC. The chain uses TRBV11-3 and TRBJ2-7; possibly TRBD2 for D (7 bases). Germline V lookup: CDR1 SGHNT, CDR2 YENEEA. Trimming removed 1 base from V and 1 base from J, with 11 bases in between. The CDR3 runs to 15 residues.

CDR3 in amino acids: CASSFGRDYGYTF. The DNA for the CDR3 is TGTGCCAGCAGCTTTGGTCGGGACTATGGCTACACCTTC. The J gene is TRBJ1-2, the V gene TRBV7-9; D gene unclear. Trimming removed 3 bases from V and 3 bases from J, with 8 bases in between. From germline, CDR1 is SEHNR and CDR2 FQNEAQ (reference sequence). The CDR3 contains 13 residues. Full variable domain (outside the CDR3, taken from reference TRBV7-9 and TRBJ1-2): DTGVSQNPRHKITKRGQNVTFRCDPISEHNRLYWYRQTLGQGPEFLTYFQNEAQLEKSRLLSDRFSAERPKGSFSTLEIQRTEQGDSAMYLCASSFGRDYGYTFGSGTRLTVV.

The chain employs TRBV18 and TRBJ2-1; 8 nucleotides line up with TRBD2. This CDR3 contains 14 residues. V gave up 1 base and J gave up 5 bases; unmatched junction bases: 1. Germline-derived CDR1 and CDR2 are KGHSH and LQKENI. The CDR3 bases are TGTGCCAGCTCACCACTAGCGGGAAACAATGAGCAGTTCTTC. Protein: CASSPLAGNNEQFF.

CDR3 nucleotide sequence: TGCGCCAGCAGCTGGGATGTGGGGTACGGATACAATGAGCAGTTCTTC. Translation gives CASSWDVGYGYNEQFF. This rearrangement joins TRBV5-1 to TRBJ2-1; D is unresolved. Deletions cut 3 bases from V and 4 bases from J, with 17 bases between. This CDR3 is built from 16 residues. Germline loops: CDR1 SGHRS, CDR2 YFSETQ.

V gene TRBV12-3 or TRBV12-4 combines with J gene TRBJ1-2; D call uncertain. The CDR3 covers 13 residues. The germline V and J ends were trimmed by 8 bases and 3 bases, with 13 bases remaining between them. CDR3 region: CASEGGLYYGYTF. CDR3 in DNA: TGTGCCAGCGAGGGAGGACTGTACTATGGCTACACCTTC.

The J gene is TRBJ2-1, the V gene TRBV30, with 9 bases identical to TRBD2. V lost 5 bases to trimming and J lost 4 bases; unmatched junction nucleotides: 9. The CDR3 spans 15 residues. Germline CDR1 reads GTSNPN; CDR2 reads SVGIG (reference sequence). The chain's CDR3 is CAWLLAGKLYNEQFF. CDR3 nucleotide sequence: TGTGCCTGGTTGCTAGCGGGGAAGCTTTACAATGAGCAGTTCTTC.

CDR3 sequence (DNA): TGTGCCAGCAGCCGCGGTGCGTACACTGAAGCTTTCTTT. It yields the protein CASSRGAYTEAFF. The chain recombines TRBV11-2 with TRBJ1-1, with D hard to call. V was trimmed by 5 bases and J by 3 bases, leaving 10 bases between them. The germline CDR1 and CDR2 sequences are SGHAT and FQNNGV. The CDR3 runs to 13 residues. The full variable domain, rest sourced from reference TRBV11-2 and TRBJ1-1, is EAGVAQSPRYKIIEKRQSVAFWCNPISGHATLYWYQQILGQGPKLLIQFQNNGVVDDSQLPKDRFSAERLKGVDSTLKIQPAKLEDSAVYLCASSRGAYTEAFFGQGTRLTVV.

The J gene is TRBJ1-5, the V gene TRBV6-2 or TRBV6-3; possibly TRBD1 for D (6 bases). Trimming took 6 bases from V and 0 from J, leaving 15 bases between them. Germline-derived CDR1 and CDR2 are MNHEY and SVGEGT. The CDR3 extends over 16 amino acids. CDR3 DNA: TGTGCCAGCAGCGGAACAGGGCCTTATAGCAATCAGCCCCAGCATTTT. It specifies CASSGTGPYSNQPQHF.

A few counts support this clone. The V call is TRBV3-1 (or the pseudogene TRBV3-2), the J call TRBJ1-3; TRBD1 might be the D (5 bases). Germline loops: CDR1 LGHDT, CDR2 YNNKEL (reference sequence). Trimming cost V 2 bases and J 4 bases, with 9 bases left between them. The CDR3 covers 14 residues. The CDR3 DNA follows: TGTGCCAGCAGCCAATCGGGACTCGGAAACACCATATATTTT. It translates to CASSQSGLGNTIYF.

V is TRBV19 and J is TRBJ2-4, with 8 bases matching TRBD1. The V segment lost 2 bases and the J segment 8 bases; nucleotides outside the gene matches: 2. Germline lookup yields CDR1 LNHDA and CDR2 SQIVND (reference sequence). The CDR3 extends over 13 amino acids. For the CDR3, the DNA is TGTGCCAGTAGTATACAGGGGGCGTACATTCAGTACTTC. It yields the protein CASSIQGAYIQYF.

DNA for the CDR3: TGTGCCAGCAGCGTAGATACCGGAAACACCATATATTTT. It is translated as CASSVDTGNTIYF. The gene calls are TRBV9 and TRBJ1-3; D gene unclear. The V end was cut by 0 bases, the J end by 4 bases, with 5 bases between. CDR3 length: 13 amino acids. CDR1 is SGDLS, CDR2 YYNGEE, per germline.

This clone was counted a few times. V is TRBV7-8 and J is TRBJ2-1, with D unresolved. The CDR3 has 12 residues. V lost 5 bases to trimming and J lost 9 bases, with 11 bases between them. Germline V lookup: CDR1 SGHVS, CDR2 FQNEAQ. CDR3 DNA sequence: TGTGCCAGCAGCCCCGGTGTGGGTGAGCAGTTCTTC. Its protein product is CASSPGVGEQFF.

This chain uses TRBV28 with TRBJ2-7; D is uncertain. Germline CDR1 is MDHEN and CDR2 is SYDVKM. CDR3 length: 19 residues. V lost 6 bases and J 3 bases, leaving 30 bases between the germline ends. The CDR3 nucleotides are TGTGCCAGCAGGATTCACCTAAGCCCCCTAGGGAACCTACACTACGAGCAGTACTTC. Amino acid sequence: CASRIHLSPLGNLHYEQYF.

V is TRBV27 and J is TRBJ2-7; the D gene is possibly TRBD1 (5 bases). The CDR3 is 15 amino acids. CDR1 MNHEY and CDR2 SMNVEV come from the germline V gene (reference sequence). V lost 8 bases, J lost 1 base, and 18 bases lay in between. The CDR3 DNA reads as TGTGCCAGCGCCAGGGTACAGCTCCGTTCCTACGAGCAGTACTTC. This translates into CASARVQLRSYEQYF.

A single count supports this clone. The chain combines TRBV11-3 with TRBJ2-1; TRBD2 might be the D (5 bases). The ends were cut back, 3 bases at V and 4 bases at J, with 13 bases in the middle. CDR3 length: 15 residues. Germline CDR1 reads SGHNT; CDR2 reads YENEEA. The CDR3 nucleotides read TGTGCCAGCAGCTTCCTCGCGGGTGTATACAATGAGCAGTTCTTC. It is translated as CASSFLAGVYNEQFF.